This is a list of T cell receptor beta chains from one sample in a study of neoadjuvant anti-PD-1 for oral cavity cancer. The data were produced by immunoSEQ multiplex PCR, yet TCRdb's version contains in-frame clones alone and is incomplete. The data hold about 68,000 clones, with approximately 84% observed a single time. Sequences were derived from PBMCs, sampled after nivolumab (anti-PD-1) treatment. Receptor source: a person aged 35-79 years with oral cavity squamous cell carcinoma. Each CDR3 is given with its conserved first and last residue. The order of the fields is CDR3 protein, CDR3 DNA, clone size, D gene, V gene, J gene. The D gene is left open where the match is weak. Size is omitted from some rows. Given values are once, few, many or a class for expanded clones.

CDR3 protein: CASSAPSRGTAYTGELFF
CDR3 DNA: TGTGCCAGCAGCGCGCCGTCCCGCGGGACAGCGTACACCGGGGAGCTGTTTTTT
clone size: .
D gene: .
V gene: TRBV9
J gene: TRBJ2-2

CDR3 protein: CASRPTISGNTIYF
CDR3 DNA: TGTGCCAGCAGGCCCACAATCTCTGGAAACACCATATATTTT
clone size: .
D gene: .
V gene: TRBV6-1
J gene: TRBJ1-3

CDR3 protein: CASSLQGQYEQFF
CDR3 DNA: TGTGCCAGCAGCTTACAGGGTCAGTATGAGCAGTTCTTC
clone size: once
D gene: .
V gene: TRBV5-6
J gene: TRBJ2-1

CDR3 protein: CASSLVPVMETQYF
CDR3 DNA: TGCGCCAGCAGCTTGGTTCCAGTCATGGAGACCCAGTACTTC
clone size: .
D gene: .
V gene: TRBV5-1
J gene: TRBJ2-5

CDR3 protein: CASSLVAGTSNEKLFF
CDR3 DNA: TGTGCCAGCAGCTTAGTAGCGGGAACCTCTAATGAAAAACTGTTTTTT
clone size: .
D gene: .
V gene: TRBV7-2
J gene: TRBJ1-4

CDR3 protein: CASSLSSGGPYEQYF
CDR3 DNA: TGTGCCAGCAGTTTGTCTAGCGGGGGGCCCTACGAGCAGTACTTC
clone size: .
D gene: TRBD2
V gene: TRBV27
J gene: TRBJ2-7

CDR3 protein: CSVERTGSSYEQYF
CDR3 DNA: TGCAGCGTTGAACGGACAGGGAGCTCCTACGAGCAGTACTTC
clone size: .
D gene: TRBD1
V gene: TRBV29-1
J gene: TRBJ2-7

CDR3 protein: CASSEVAGLAKNIQYF
CDR3 DNA: TGTGCCAGCAGTGAAGTTGCGGGATTAGCCAAAAACATTCAGTACTTC
clone size: .
D gene: .
V gene: TRBV6-1
J gene: TRBJ2-4

CDR3 protein: CATGLLNGRTEAFF
CDR3 DNA: TGTGCCACGGGACTCCTCAATGGGAGAACTGAAGCTTTCTTT
clone size: .
D gene: .
V gene: TRBV27
J gene: TRBJ1-1

CDR3 protein: CASRLIRQGDNEQFF
CDR3 DNA: TGTGCCAGCAGACTGATTCGACAGGGGGACAATGAGCAGTTCTTC
clone size: .
D gene: TRBD1
V gene: TRBV2
J gene: TRBJ2-1

CDR3 protein: CASSLVINEKLFF
CDR3 DNA: TGTGCCAGCAGCTTAGTGATAAATGAAAAACTGTTTTTT
clone size: .
D gene: .
V gene: TRBV11-2
J gene: TRBJ1-4

CDR3 protein: CASSLRTSGRTDTQYF
CDR3 DNA: TGCGCCAGCAGCTTGAGAACTAGCGGGAGAACAGATACGCAGTATTTT
clone size: .
D gene: TRBD2
V gene: TRBV5-1
J gene: TRBJ2-3

CDR3 protein: CASSSGIAGPWPQYF
CDR3 DNA: TGTGCCAGCAGCTCGGGGATAGCGGGCCCTTGGCCGCAGTACTTC
clone size: .
D gene: TRBD2
V gene: TRBV5-5
J gene: TRBJ2-7

CDR3 protein: CASSARGGTGLNTEAFF
CDR3 DNA: TGTGCCAGCAGCGCCCGCGGGGGGACCGGACTGAACACTGAAGCTTTCTTT
clone size: once
D gene: .
V gene: TRBV9
J gene: TRBJ1-1

CDR3 protein: CASSRDSNQPQHF
CDR3 DNA: TGCGCCAGCAGCAGGGATAGCAATCAGCCCCAGCATTTT
clone size: .
D gene: .
V gene: TRBV10-2
J gene: TRBJ1-5

CDR3 protein: CASGEGAYEQYF
CDR3 DNA: TGTGCCAGCGGCGAGGGGGCCTACGAGCAGTACTTC
clone size: .
D gene: .
V gene: TRBV6-5
J gene: TRBJ2-7

CDR3 protein: CASSSGVYGYTF
CDR3 DNA: TGTGCCAGCAGCTCTGGGGTCTATGGCTACACCTTC
clone size: .
D gene: .
V gene: TRBV7-2
J gene: TRBJ1-2

CDR3 protein: CASSLSRGKGGSYEQYF
CDR3 DNA: TGTGCCAGCAGTTTATCGAGAGGAAAGGGGGGCTCCTACGAGCAGTACTTC
clone size: .
D gene: .
V gene: TRBV27
J gene: TRBJ2-7

CDR3 protein: CASTSPNGNTIYF
CDR3 DNA: TGTGCCAGCACCTCGCCGAATGGAAACACCATATATTTT
clone size: .
D gene: .
V gene: TRBV13
J gene: TRBJ1-3

CDR3 protein: CASRLGGKGYEQYF
CDR3 DNA: TGTGCCAGCAGACTGGGAGGGAAAGGGTACGAGCAGTACTTC
clone size: .
D gene: TRBD2
V gene: TRBV6-5
J gene: TRBJ2-7

CDR3 protein: CASSYPSGEAGKFF
CDR3 DNA: TGTGCCAGCAGCTATCCTAGCGGGGAGGCAGGGAAGTTCTTC
clone size: .
D gene: TRBD2
V gene: TRBV7-2
J gene: TRBJ2-1

CDR3 protein: CASSYSAGATEAFF
CDR3 DNA: TGTGCCAGCAGTTACTCGGCAGGGGCCACTGAAGCTTTCTTT
clone size: few
D gene: .
V gene: TRBV6-5
J gene: TRBJ1-1

CDR3 protein: CASSEETQYF
CDR3 DNA: TGTGCCAGCAGTGAAGAGACCCAGTACTTC
clone size: few
D gene: .
V gene: TRBV6-1
J gene: TRBJ2-5

CDR3 protein: CASSRDVSYEQYF
CDR3 DNA: TGTGCCAGCAGCCGGGATGTCTCCTACGAGCAGTACTTC
clone size: .
D gene: .
V gene: TRBV4-2
J gene: TRBJ2-7

CDR3 protein: CASSLGIAGRFTDTQYF
CDR3 DNA: TGCGCCAGCAGCTTGGGAATAGCGGGGCGATTCACAGATACGCAGTATTTT
clone size: few
D gene: TRBD2
V gene: TRBV5-1
J gene: TRBJ2-3

CDR3 protein: CASSLAEVIDTQYF
CDR3 DNA: TGTGCCAGCAGCTTAGCGGAAGTGATAGATACGCAGTATTTT
clone size: .
D gene: .
V gene: TRBV7-8
J gene: TRBJ2-3

CDR3 protein: CASQTHGGYEQYF
CDR3 DNA: TGTGCCAGCCAGACACACGGGGGCTACGAGCAGTACTTC
clone size: .
D gene: .
V gene: TRBV27
J gene: TRBJ2-7

CDR3 protein: CASTRGGTNTGELFF
CDR3 DNA: TGTGCCAGCACCCGAGGGGGTACGAACACCGGGGAGCTGTTTTTT
clone size: .
D gene: .
V gene: TRBV5-4
J gene: TRBJ2-2

CDR3 protein: CASSRGTALLNTDTQYF
CDR3 DNA: TGCGCCAGCAGCAGGGGGACTGCCCTACTAAACACAGATACGCAGTATTTT
clone size: .
D gene: .
V gene: TRBV5-1
J gene: TRBJ2-3

CDR3 protein: CAISDVGGRNSYEQYF
CDR3 DNA: TGTGCCATCAGTGATGTCGGCGGGAGGAACTCCTACGAGCAGTACTTC
clone size: .
D gene: TRBD2
V gene: TRBV10-3
J gene: TRBJ2-7

CDR3 protein: CASSLSTLVSGEQYF
CDR3 DNA: TGTGCCAGCAGTCTCTCGACCCTGGTCAGTGGCGAGCAGTACTTC
clone size: few
D gene: .
V gene: TRBV28
J gene: TRBJ2-7

CDR3 protein: CASSAGGQFSFTDTQYF
CDR3 DNA: TGTGCCAGCAGCGCGGGAGGACAGTTTTCATTCACAGATACGCAGTATTTT
clone size: .
D gene: TRBD2
V gene: TRBV13
J gene: TRBJ2-3

CDR3 protein: CASSAYMTSGEYNEQFF
CDR3 DNA: TGTGCCAGCAGTGCCTATATGACTAGCGGGGAATACAATGAGCAGTTCTTC
clone size: .
D gene: TRBD2
V gene: TRBV2
J gene: TRBJ2-1

CDR3 protein: CSSRQGSSNTEAFF
CDR3 DNA: TGCAGTTCTCGACAGGGCTCTTCAAACACTGAAGCTTTCTTT
clone size: .
D gene: TRBD1
V gene: TRBV29-1
J gene: TRBJ1-1

CDR3 protein: CASSRTLDNEKLFF
CDR3 DNA: TGCGCCAGCAGCCGGACGCTGGATAATGAAAAACTGTTTTTT
clone size: .
D gene: .
V gene: TRBV5-1
J gene: TRBJ1-4

CDR3 protein: CAWSLGLAGSGELFF
CDR3 DNA: TGTGCCTGGAGTCTTGGACTAGCGGGATCCGGGGAGCTGTTTTTT
clone size: .
D gene: TRBD2
V gene: TRBV30
J gene: TRBJ2-2

CDR3 protein: CASTQQGGTYNEQFF
CDR3 DNA: TGTGCCAGCACCCAACAGGGGGGAACCTACAATGAGCAGTTCTTC
clone size: .
D gene: TRBD1
V gene: TRBV25-1
J gene: TRBJ2-1

CDR3 protein: CASSHGTADNTEAFF
CDR3 DNA: TGCGCCAGCAGCCATGGGACGGCGGATAACACTGAAGCTTTCTTT
clone size: .
D gene: .
V gene: TRBV5-1
J gene: TRBJ1-1

CDR3 protein: CARNREANTEAFF
CDR3 DNA: TGTGCCAGGAACAGGGAGGCGAACACTGAAGCTTTCTTT
clone size: .
D gene: .
V gene: TRBV2
J gene: TRBJ1-1

CDR3 protein: CASSYQQAGSEQYF
CDR3 DNA: TGTGCCAGCAGTTACCAGCAGGCAGGGTCCGAGCAGTACTTC
clone size: .
D gene: .
V gene: TRBV6-5
J gene: TRBJ2-7

CDR3 protein: CASSLGQPDEQYF
CDR3 DNA: TGCGCCAGCAGCTTGGGACAGCCGGACGAGCAGTACTTC
clone size: .
D gene: .
V gene: TRBV5-1
J gene: TRBJ2-7

CDR3 protein: CASSSGQFYEQYF
CDR3 DNA: TGTGCCAGCAGCTCGGGACAGTTCTACGAGCAGTACTTC
clone size: few
D gene: TRBD1
V gene: TRBV5-6
J gene: TRBJ2-7